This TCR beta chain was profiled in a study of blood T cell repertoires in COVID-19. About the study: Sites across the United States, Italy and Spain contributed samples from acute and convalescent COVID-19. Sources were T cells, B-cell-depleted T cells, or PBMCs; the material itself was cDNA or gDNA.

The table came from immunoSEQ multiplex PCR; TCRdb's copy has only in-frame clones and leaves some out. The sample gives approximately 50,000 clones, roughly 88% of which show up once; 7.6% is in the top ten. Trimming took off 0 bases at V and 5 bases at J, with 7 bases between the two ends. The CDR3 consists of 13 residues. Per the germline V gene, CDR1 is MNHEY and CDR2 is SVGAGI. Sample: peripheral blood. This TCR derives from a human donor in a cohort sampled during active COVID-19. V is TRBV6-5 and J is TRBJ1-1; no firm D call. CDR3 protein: CASSYSTRTEAFF. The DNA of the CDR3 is TGTGCCAGCAGTTACTCGACTAGGACTGAAGCTTTCTTT.